Below are 32 T cell receptor beta chains sequenced from a single sample in a study of T cell clonality in common variable immunodeficiency (dated by TCRdb to about 2015). Library preparation was by the immunoSEQ multiplex PCR assay. Imported from immuneACCESS, the table was reduced by TCRdb to in-frame sequences with V and J called. These copies leave out some clones; in studies compared against another copy, an unresolved V gene accounts for under half, and the cause of the remainder is not known. The sample comprises about 45,000 clones, and every one was counted more than once. The top ten hold about 0.68% of the sample. Material for sequencing was peripheral blood mononuclear cells. These receptors all come from a person aged 18-70 years in good health.

Many counts were recorded for this clone. The read terminates 3 residues ahead of where the CDR3 ends, so the germline J gene completes it. This rearrangement joins TRBV7-3 to TRBJ2-2; 7 bases map to TRBD2. V was pared by 1 base and J by 2 bases, with 1 base of the junction left unmatched. The CDR3 spans 15 residues. CDR1 and CDR2 from the germline V gene are SGHTA and FQGTGA. The CDR3 protein is CASSLKRGNTGELFF. The CDR3 DNA, read in part, is TGTGCCAGCAGCTTAAAGCGGGGCAACACCGGGGAG.

At least ten counts were recorded for this clone. The sequence runs out 3 residues before the end of the CDR3; the remainder is reconstructed from the germline J gene. The J gene is TRBJ1-1, the V gene TRBV13, with a tentative D call TRBD1 (6 bases). This CDR3 is 15 amino acids long. V lost 5 bases to trimming and J lost 0 bases, with 13 bases between them. Germline loops: CDR1 PRHDT, CDR2 FYEKMQ (reference sequence). The CDR3 here is CASSLEQGLNTEAFF. The part of the CDR3 DNA that was read is TGTGCCAGCAGCCTAGAACAGGGTTTGAACACTGAA.

This clone was observed at least ten times. The read finishes 3 residues shy of the CDR3 end, and the germline J gene is used to complete it. The chain links TRBV24-1 to TRBJ2-3, with 10 bases identical to TRBD2. The V gene's germline CDR1 is KGHDR and CDR2 SFDVKD. After removal of 1 base from V and 0 bases from J, the junction contained 12 bases not matched to a gene. This CDR3 region has 20 residues. The covered CDR3 bases are TGTGCCACCAGTGATTTAGCGGGGGGGCTAAACGGGGTAAGCACAGATACG. Its protein product is CATSDLAGGLNGVSTDT. The entire CDR3 reads CATSDLAGGLNGVSTDTQYF.

This clone was counted ten times or more. From the germline J gene comes the end of the CDR3, since the read stops 3 residues before it. The chain combines TRBV4-1 with TRBJ1-4; 10 nucleotides line up with TRBD1. CDR3 size: 16 residues. Germline V gene sequence: CDR1 MGHRA, CDR2 YSYEKL. The covered CDR3 bases are TGCGCCAGCAGCCAAGTCCCCGGGACAGGGGTGACGGAA. This encodes CASSQVPGTGVTE. In full, the CDR3 reads CASSQVPGTGVTELFF.

Many counts were recorded for this clone. Sequencing ends 3 residues short of the CDR3 end; the germline J gene provides the rest. V and J are TRBV10-3 and TRBJ2-3; unclear D gene. This CDR3 is built from 12 residues. The ends were cut back, 0 bases at V and 4 bases at J, with 2 bases in the middle. Germline V gene lookup returns CDR1 ENHRY and CDR2 SYGVKD. The chain's CDR3 is CAISESADTQYF. Incomplete CDR3 DNA: TGTGCCATCAGTGAGTCCGCAGATACG.

This clone has ten or more counts. The read halts 3 residues ahead of the CDR3 end, with the missing end drawn from the germline J gene. The chain employs TRBV2 and TRBJ2-2; 8 nucleotides match TRBD2. Germline V gene data show CDR1 as SNHLY and CDR2 as FYNNEI. Trimming removed 3 bases from V and 1 base from J; junction bases left unmatched: 13. This CDR3 is built from 19 residues. Incomplete CDR3 DNA: TGTGCCAGCAGTGAGTTAGCGGGGACCCCAATCTTGAACACCGGGGAG. This translates into CASSELAGTPILNTGE. The full CDR3 reads CASSELAGTPILNTGELFF.

This clone was seen ten or more times. The sequence runs out 3 residues before the end of the CDR3; the remainder is reconstructed from the germline J gene. This chain links TRBV12-3 or TRBV12-4 with TRBJ2-3, with 11 bases matching TRBD1. The CDR3 totals 17 residues. V lost 5 bases to trimming and J lost 0 bases; unmatched junction nucleotides: 7. Incomplete CDR3 DNA: TGTGCCAGCAGTCAGGACAGGGGGCTTCGCAGCACAGATACG. Its protein product is CASSQDRGLRSTDT. The full CDR3 sequence reads CASSQDRGLRSTDTQYF.

This clone was picked up many times. The read falls 3 residues short of the CDR3 end, and the missing part is taken from the germline J gene. The rearrangement joins TRBV5-1 to TRBJ1-6; D unclear. Trimming shortened V by 4 bases and J by 9 bases, and 14 bases separated the two germline ends. This CDR3 contains 14 residues. The germline CDR1 and CDR2 sequences are SGHRS and YFSETQ. The chain's CDR3 is CASSPTSYGSPLHF. CDR3 DNA (partial): TGCGCCAGCAGCCCGACATCTTACGGTTCACCC.

This clone was seen repeatedly, ten times or more. The read comes to an end 3 residues before the CDR3 does, leaving the germline J gene to fill in the end. This chain uses TRBV10-3 with TRBJ2-7, with TRBD2 identical over 15 bases. V dropped 0 bases and J dropped 0; count of bases not matched to a gene: 6. The CDR3 has 19 residues. Germline-derived CDR1 and CDR2 are ENHRY and SYGVKD. The sequenced part of the CDR3 DNA is TGTGCCATCAGTGAGTCTAGGGGGACTAGCGGGAGGAACTCCTACGAG. This codes for CAISESRGTSGRNSYE. The whole CDR3 sequence reads CAISESRGTSGRNSYEQYF.

The table lists this clone with many counts. Read coverage stops 3 residues before the CDR3 terminus; the germline J gene supplies the remainder. The rearrangement joins TRBV11-2 to TRBJ1-1; 7 bases fit TRBD1. Per the germline V gene, CDR1 is SGHAT and CDR2 is FQNNGV. This CDR3 has 13 amino acids. The CDR3 loop reads CASTGLLTGRAFF. The covered CDR3 bases are TGTGCCAGCACCGGACTTCTGACAGGGAGA.

This clone showed up many times. CDR3: CASSNPTRTLQNSPLHF. The CDR3 DNA, read in part, is TGTGCCAGCAGCAACCCGACAAGGACTCTGCAAAATTCACCC. This chain uses TRBV28 with TRBJ1-6, with no clear D. The read halts 3 residues ahead of the CDR3 end, with the missing end drawn from the germline J gene. The V gene's germline CDR1 is MDHEN and CDR2 SYDVKM. CDR3 length: 17 amino acids. The V end was cut by 6 bases, the J end by 7 bases, with 22 bases between. Full variable domain (outside the CDR3, taken from reference TRBV28 and TRBJ1-6): DVKVTQSSRYLVKRTGEKVFLECVQDMDHENMFWYRQDPGLGLRLIYFSYDVKMKEKGDIPEGYSVSREKKERFSLILESASTNQTSMYLCASSNPTRTLQNSPLHFGNGTRLTVT.

This clone was counted many times. The read gets to within 3 residues of the CDR3 end, and the germline J gene fills in the rest. The chain recombines TRBV20-1 with TRBJ2-7; TRBD2 aligns across 10 bases. Losses at the gene ends were 3 bases for V and 4 bases for J; bases not matched to a gene: 6. CDR3 length: 14 amino acids. Germline V CDR1 and CDR2: DFQATT, SNEGSKA (reference sequence). The CDR3 loop reads CSARVAGGGYEQYF. The sequenced part of the CDR3 DNA is TGCAGTGCTAGGGTAGCGGGAGGAGGATACGAG.

In its sample, this clone was seen many times. The read stops 3 residues short of the end of the CDR3; the missing end is completed from the germline J gene. The V and J genes are TRBV7-9 and TRBJ1-2, with D possibly being TRBD1 (6 bases). V lost 5 bases and J 5 bases, leaving 12 bases between the germline ends. The CDR3 totals 13 residues. The V gene's germline CDR1 is SEHNR and CDR2 FQNEAQ (reference sequence). Partial CDR3 DNA: TGTGCCAGCAGCCACCGACAGGAGTATGGC. The encoded protein is CASSHRQEYG. The CDR3 as a whole reads CASSHRQEYGYTF.

This clone was seen repeatedly, ten times or more. With the read ending 3 residues before the CDR3 end, the germline J gene is used to fill in that end. This chain links TRBV7-9 with TRBJ1-2; TRBD1 aligns across 8 bases. This CDR3 has 14 amino acids. Germline CDR1 and CDR2: SEHNR and FQNEAQ (reference sequence). The trim removed 5 bases at V and 4 bases at J, leaving 6 bases unmatched. The DNA read from the CDR3 is TGTGCCAGCAGCCCCGGACAGGGCCCCTATGGC. It translates to CASSPGQGPYG. The entire CDR3 is CASSPGQGPYGYTF.

In its sample, this clone was seen many times. Read data end 3 residues before the CDR3 end; the end is taken from the germline J gene. V usage is TRBV4-2 and J usage is TRBJ2-1; 14 positions agree with TRBD2. The CDR3 spans 17 residues. V shed 4 bases, J shed 6 bases, and the junction held 8 bases outside the gene matches. CDR1 is LGHNA and CDR2 is YNFKEQ in the germline V gene. CDR3 bases read: TGTGCCAGCAGCCCTACGAGACTAGCGGGAGGGCTCAATGAG. It translates to CASSPTRLAGGLNE. The full CDR3 reads CASSPTRLAGGLNEQFF.

This clone has a count of ten or more. The chain's CDR3 is CASSLSQGATREQYF. The sequenced part of the CDR3 DNA is TGCGCCAGCAGCTTGTCCCAGGGGGCCACCCGCGAG. The chain carries TRBV5-1 and TRBJ2-7; 8 bases match TRBD1. The read ends 3 residues before the CDR3 terminus; that terminus is restored from the germline J gene. After removal of 1 base from V and 6 bases from J, the junction contained 9 bases not matched to a gene. The length of the CDR3 is 15 residues. Germline-derived CDR1 and CDR2 are SGHRS and YFSETQ.

This clone was found many times. Read data end 3 residues before the CDR3 end; the end is taken from the germline J gene. The chain is built from TRBV6-1 and TRBJ1-5, with no clear D. Germline assignment: CDR1 MNHNS and CDR2 SASEGT. The CDR3 is made up of 16 amino acids. The V gene lost 4 bases and the J gene lost 6 bases, with 19 bases spanning the gap. CDR3 region: CASSASRSPVGQPQHF. The covered CDR3 bases are TGTGCCAGCAGTGCGAGCCGATCCCCGGTCGGTCAGCCC.

Many counts were recorded for this clone. The chain's CDR3 is CASSLQQGPQPQHF. CDR3 bases read: TGTGCCAGCTCACTTCAACAGGGCCCCCAACCC. V and J are TRBV18 and TRBJ1-5, with D perhaps matching TRBD1 (6 bases). The read halts 3 residues ahead of the CDR3 end, with the missing end drawn from the germline J gene. The germline V gene encodes CDR1 KGHSH and CDR2 LQKENI. This CDR3 spans 14 amino acids.

This clone was counted many times. The read ends 3 residues shy of where the CDR3 ends; the end is completed using the germline J gene. This rearrangement joins TRBV2 to TRBJ1-2; TRBD1 aligns across 12 bases. The ends lost 5 bases at V and 5 bases at J; junction bases unmatched: 9. This CDR3 is built from 16 residues. The germline gives CDR1 SNHLY, CDR2 FYNNEI. The CDR3 DNA, read in part, is TGTGCCAGCAGTAGCGGGACAGGGGGCGTAGAGTATGGC. Translation: CASSSGTGGVEYG. The full-length CDR3 reads as CASSSGTGGVEYGYTF.

This clone came up many times. The CDR3 sequence: CASGGQGVNGYTF. Incomplete CDR3 DNA: TGTGCCAGCGGGGGACAGGGGGTAAATGGC. The V call is TRBV7-9, the J call TRBJ1-2, with 11 bases that match TRBD1. The read is 3 residues too short to cover the CDR3 end, so that end is filled in from the germline J gene. The CDR3 is made up of 13 amino acids. Germline V CDR1 and CDR2: SEHNR, FQNEAQ (reference sequence). V lost 8 bases and J lost 6; bases outside the gene matches: 5.

This clone showed up many times. The read falls 3 residues short of the CDR3 end, and the missing part is taken from the germline J gene. The chain couples TRBV4-2 to TRBJ2-3; 11 bases are shared with TRBD2. The V and J ends lost 0 bases and 0 bases, in that order; junction bases with no gene match: 8. CDR3 length: 19 residues. In germline, CDR1 is LGHNA, CDR2 YNFKEQ. The CDR3 protein is CASSQDVGTSGPSTDTQYF. CDR3 DNA, as far as it was read: TGTGCCAGCAGCCAAGATGTTGGGACTAGCGGTCCTAGCACAGATACG.

This clone was seen at least ten times. The read stops 3 residues short of the end of the CDR3; the missing end is completed from the germline J gene. The rearrangement links TRBV2 to TRBJ1-2, with a weak D call TRBD1 (5 bases). The germline CDR1 and CDR2 sequences are SNHLY and FYNNEI. The CDR3 covers 13 residues. Trimming stripped 6 bases from V and 3 bases from J, with 11 bases between. The covered CDR3 bases are TGTGCCAGCAGCGGAGGGGATCACTATGGC. Amino acid sequence: CASSGGDHYG. The CDR3 in its entirety is CASSGGDHYGYTF.

This clone was seen repeatedly, ten times or more. The read stops 3 residues short of the end of the CDR3; the missing end is completed from the germline J gene. V usage is TRBV6-1 and J usage is TRBJ2-5; 7 bases align to TRBD2. Germline values: CDR1 MNHNS, CDR2 SASEGT. V lost 2 bases and J lost 5; bases outside the gene matches: 5. The CDR3 length is 14 residues. CDR3 bases read: TGTGCCAGCAGTGAATGGGAGGGGTGGGAGACC. It is translated as CASSEWEGWET. The complete CDR3 sequence is CASSEWEGWETQYF.

This clone was seen at least ten times. The read terminates 3 residues ahead of where the CDR3 ends, so the germline J gene completes it. The rearrangement links TRBV28 to TRBJ1-5; D may be TRBD1 (5 bases). Trimming took 5 bases from V and 1 from J, leaving 9 bases between them. CDR3 length equals 14 residues. The germline gives CDR1 MDHEN, CDR2 SYDVKM. CDR3 sequence reads: CASSQGGSNQPQHF. The CDR3 DNA, read in part, is TGTGCCAGCAGTCAGGGAGGGAGCAATCAGCCC. Filled out from reference TRBV28 and TRBJ1-5, the complete variable domain reads DVKVTQSSRYLVKRTGEKVFLECVQDMDHENMFWYRQDPGLGLRLIYFSYDVKMKEKGDIPEGYSVSREKKERFSLILESASTNQTSMYLCASSQGGSNQPQHFGDGTRLSIL.

This clone has ten or more counts. The read gets to within 3 residues of the CDR3 end, and the germline J gene fills in the rest. J is TRBJ1-5 and V is TRBV20-1; 9 positions agree with TRBD1. This CDR3 spans 16 amino acids. Germline-derived CDR1 and CDR2 are DFQATT and SNEGSKA (reference sequence). The CDR3 region is CSAIKTGTGSNQPQHF. Incomplete CDR3 DNA: TGCAGCGCGATTAAAACCGGGACAGGGAGCAATCAGCCC.

This clone has at least ten counts. The missing CDR3 end, 3 residues past where the read stops, is filled in from the germline J gene. The chain is built from TRBV10-3 and TRBJ2-7, with TRBD1 matching over 7 bases. This CDR3 contains 14 residues. Germline trimming cut 6 bases from V and 5 bases from J; bases unmatched to any gene: 10. Germline V CDR1 and CDR2: ENHRY, SYGVKD. Incomplete CDR3 DNA: TGTGCCATCAGAGATAACAGGGGATCCCACGAG. This sequence encodes CAIRDNRGSHE. The CDR3 in full is CAIRDNRGSHEQYF.

This clone appeared many times. The read falls 3 residues short of the CDR3 end, and the missing part is taken from the germline J gene. The chain joins TRBV7-9 to TRBJ1-4; 9 bases align to TRBD1. This CDR3 comprises 15 residues. Germline V gene lookup returns CDR1 SEHNR and CDR2 FQNEAQ (reference sequence). V was clipped by 1 base and J by 8 bases; unmatched bases: 5. The CDR3 protein is CASSLGGQGTEKLFF. Incomplete CDR3 DNA: TGTGCCAGCAGCTTAGGGGGACAGGGTACCGAAAAA.

This clone showed up many times. The observed sequence ends 3 residues before the CDR3 terminus, with the missing tail filled in from the germline J gene. The rearrangement links TRBV27 to TRBJ2-1, with a tentative D call TRBD2 (6 bases). The CDR3 runs 15 residues. The V end was cut by 7 bases, the J end by 6 bases, with 19 bases between. Germline V gene lookup returns CDR1 MNHEY and CDR2 SMNVEV (reference sequence). CDR3 DNA, as far as it was read: TGTGCCAGCACCAAAATGGGGGGTTACGGCAATGAG. Translating gives CASTKMGGYGNE. The whole CDR3 is CASTKMGGYGNEQFF.

Remarks on this clone: The read ends 3 residues early relative to the CDR3; the germline J gene fills the gap. The chain combines TRBV6-2 or TRBV6-3 with TRBJ1-1; 7 positions agree with TRBD1. The CDR3 has 15 residues. CDR1 and CDR2 (germline): MNHEY, SVGEGT. V lost 6 bases, J lost 1 base, and 8 bases stayed unmatched. The CDR3 here is CASRRTGAPNTEAFF. The part of the CDR3 DNA that was read is TGTGCCAGCAGACGAACAGGGGCCCCGAACACTGAA.

This clone was seen ten or more times. Germline and junction disagree at one end, which may indicate a read error. The missing CDR3 end, 3 residues past where the read stops, is filled in from the germline J gene. The sample contains more than one DNA sequence encoding this CDR3. The chain employs TRBV10-3 and TRBJ1-1, with D perhaps matching TRBD1 (5 bases). Germline V gene sequence: CDR1 ENHRY, CDR2 SYGVKD. The length of the CDR3 is 11 residues. The CDR3 bases that were read are TGTGCTATCAGCCGGGGGACTGAA. Protein product: CAISRGTE. The CDR3, in full, reads CAISRGTEAFF.

This clone was observed many times. Read sequence stops 3 residues before the CDR3 end, and the germline J gene provides the missing end. The chain joins TRBV27 to TRBJ1-2; TRBD1 is a possible D gene (5 bases). CDR3 length: 13 amino acids. Germline loops: CDR1 MNHEY, CDR2 SMNVEV (reference sequence). CDR3 DNA, as far as it was read: TGTGCCAGCAGTTTAGTGGGAGGGGTAGGC. It codes for CASSLVGGVG. The CDR3 in its entirety is CASSLVGGVGYTF.

This clone occurred many times. Read data end 3 residues before the CDR3 end; the end is taken from the germline J gene. The rearrangement links TRBV28 to TRBJ2-1; TRBD1 is a possible D gene (6 bases). V was shortened by 6 bases and J by 3 bases, with 12 bases between the two germline ends. This CDR3 region has 14 residues. The germline V gene encodes CDR1 MDHEN and CDR2 SYDVKM. CDR3 sequence reads: CASSTGTGYNEQFF. The covered CDR3 bases are TGTGCCAGCAGCACAGGGACGGGCTACAATGAG.